These 25 T cell receptor beta chains were sequenced from one sample in a study of beta chain features in type 1 diabetes. Every bit of the isolated RNA underwent reverse transcription, so sequencing read expressed TCRB transcripts. Using immunoSEQ multiplex PCR, the repertoire was profiled, and TCRdb retains in-frame clones only, with some absent. The sample holds about 360,000 clones, roughly 12% seen once. The sequencing input was naive CD4+ T cells from blood. The origin of the receptors is a man younger than 30 in good health.

This clone was counted a few times. V gene TRBV2 combines with J gene TRBJ1-4; D ambiguous. CDR3 length equals 11 residues. V gave up 8 bases and J gave up 2 bases, with 3 bases separating them. From germline, CDR1 is SNHLY and CDR2 FYNNEI. For the CDR3, the DNA is TGTGCCAGCCGGACTAATGAAAAACTGTTTTTT. It specifies CASRTNEKLFF.

The V gene is TRBV6-5, the J gene TRBJ2-4; D is perhaps TRBD2 (5 bases). The V end lost 5 bases, the J end lost 0 bases, and 11 bases lay between the germline ends. Germline V gene data show CDR1 as MNHEY and CDR2 as SVGAGI. The CDR3 loop spans 15 amino acids. As DNA, the CDR3 is TGTGCCAGCAGTACTACCGGGGTAGCCAAAAACATTCAGTACTTC. This codes for CASSTTGVAKNIQYF.

This chain connects TRBV4-1 to TRBJ2-1, with 7 bases fitting TRBD1. Germline CDR1 reads MGHRA; CDR2 reads YSYEKL. This CDR3 comprises 13 residues. V dropped 0 bases and J dropped 12; count of bases not matched to a gene: 5. CDR3 DNA sequence: TGCGCCAGCAGCCAAGAGATAAGGGGGCCGCAGTTCTTC. Its protein is CASSQEIRGPQFF.

The chain combines TRBV18 with TRBJ2-7; 9 bases agree with TRBD1. J was trimmed by 5 bases and V by 3 bases; bases with no gene match: 5. Germline-derived CDR1 and CDR2 are KGHSH and LQKENI. CDR3 length: 14 amino acids. The CDR3 DNA follows: TGTGCCAGCTCACCTGCACAGGGGGCTGACGAGCAGTACTTC. This encodes CASSPAQGADEQYF.

V is TRBV28 and J is TRBJ2-5; 8 nucleotides line up with TRBD2. The last part of the DNA fits TRBJ2-7 better; the J call may be wrong. The CDR3 contains 15 residues. Germline V CDR1 and CDR2: MDHEN, SYDVKM. The chain's CDR3 is CASSTAGGVGYEQYF. The CDR3 region has the DNA TGTGCCAGCAGTACTGCGGGAGGAGTGGGCTACGAGCAGTACTTC.

This clone has a handful of counts. V and J are TRBV7-9 and TRBJ2-7; TRBD1 matches at 7 bases. CDR1 is SEHNR, CDR2 FQNEAQ, per germline (reference sequence). With V trimmed by 3 bases and J by 2 bases, 7 bases remained unmatched. This CDR3 comprises 15 residues. CDR3 region: CASSFRDSWPYEQYF. The CDR3 region has the DNA TGTGCCAGCAGCTTCCGGGACAGTTGGCCCTACGAGCAGTACTTC.

This clone was counted between two and nine times. CDR3 in amino acids: CASSLTSGGTDTQYF. The CDR3 DNA sequence: TGTGCCAGCAGCTTGACTAGCGGGGGCACAGATACGCAGTATTTT. The genes are TRBV7-6 and TRBJ2-3; 11 positions match TRBD2. Germline V gene data show CDR1 as SGHVS and CDR2 as FNYEAQ. The CDR3 has 15 residues. V shed 3 bases and J 1 base; nucleotides not matched to a gene: 0.

The rearrangement joins TRBV30 to TRBJ2-2, with 7 bases fitting TRBD1. Trimming at V came to 3 bases and at J to 7 bases, leaving 2 bases not matched to a gene. Germline V CDR1 and CDR2: GTSNPN, SVGIG (reference sequence). The CDR3 extends over 12 amino acids. The CDR3 loop is CAWRQGFGELFF. The CDR3 region has the DNA TGTGCCTGGAGACAGGGGTTCGGGGAGCTGTTTTTT. The full variable domain, with the rest looked up from reference TRBV30 and TRBJ2-2, is SQTIHQWPATLVQPVGSPLSLECTVEGTSNPNLYWYRQAAGRGLQLLFYSVGIGQISSEVPQNLSASRPQDRQFILSSKKLLLSDSGFYLCAWRQGFGELFFGEGSRLTVL.

In its sample, this clone was seen a few times. The V gene is TRBV7-2, the J gene TRBJ2-7; D not resolved. The CDR3 length is 14 residues. With 1 base removed from V and 2 bases from J, the gap between germline ends came to 9 bases. Germline V gives CDR1 SGHTA, CDR2 FQGNSA. The CDR3 DNA follows: TGTGCCAGCAGCTTAGATCGGTTAACCTACGAGCAGTACTTC. It codes for CASSLDRLTYEQYF.

The chain has TRBV7-3 and TRBJ2-3; 11 positions match TRBD2. There are 16 residues in the CDR3. Germline V gene data show CDR1 as SGHTA and CDR2 as FQGTGA. V was pared by 4 bases and J by 0 bases, with 3 bases of the junction left unmatched. DNA for the CDR3: TGTGCCAGCAGCTGGTCTAGCGGGGGGAGCACAGATACGCAGTATTTT. Its protein product is CASSWSSGGSTDTQYF.

The table lists this clone with a few counts. The chain has TRBV28 and TRBJ2-7, with no clear D. The V and J ends lost 6 bases and 0 bases respectively, with 15 bases between them. The CDR3 is 15 residues long. Germline CDR1 is MDHEN and CDR2 is SYDVKM. The CDR3 protein is CASSTGIPGSYEQYF. Here the CDR3 DNA reads TGTGCCAGCAGCACCGGAATCCCAGGCTCCTACGAGCAGTACTTC. Complete variable domain (other parts from reference TRBV28 and TRBJ2-7): DVKVTQSSRYLVKRTGEKVFLECVQDMDHENMFWYRQDPGLGLRLIYFSYDVKMKEKGDIPEGYSVSREKKERFSLILESASTNQTSMYLCASSTGIPGSYEQYFGPGTRLTVT.

This chain joins TRBV5-6 and TRBJ2-1, with D unclear. CDR1 is SGHDT and CDR2 is YYEEEE in the germline V gene. This CDR3 is 12 amino acids long. V lost 1 base and J lost 5, with 4 bases in between. The CDR3 coding sequence is TGTGCCAGCAGCTTGCTCGACAATGAGCAGTTCTTC. This sequence encodes CASSLLDNEQFF.

A few counts support this clone. The chain couples TRBV29-1 to TRBJ2-2, with D maybe TRBD1 (6 bases). Per the germline V gene, CDR1 is SQVTM and CDR2 is ANQGSEA. The germline V and J ends were trimmed by 6 bases and 1 base, with 9 bases remaining between them. The CDR3 length is 13 residues. The DNA of the CDR3 is TGCAGCGTAGGGACATTGAACACCGGGGAGCTGTTTTTT. This sequence encodes CSVGTLNTGELFF.

This clone came up a few times. The V call is TRBV5-4, the J call TRBJ2-1; weak D call: TRBD2 (6 bases). Germline lookup yields CDR1 SGHNT and CDR2 YYREEE (reference sequence). V was pared by 5 bases and J by 6 bases, with 15 bases between. The CDR3 contains 14 residues. The CDR3 nucleotides read TGTGCCAGCAGTAAGAAAGGGACTGCCAATGAGCAGTTCTTC. This codes for CASSKKGTANEQFF.

This clone appeared a few times. V is TRBV28 and J is TRBJ2-6, with no clear D. The CDR3 is made up of 14 amino acids. In germline, CDR1 is MDHEN, CDR2 SYDVKM. V was shortened by 6 bases and J by 2 bases, with 8 bases between the two germline ends. The CDR3 protein is CASRHSTGANVLTF. Here the CDR3 DNA reads TGTGCCAGCAGGCACAGTACTGGGGCCAACGTCCTGACTTTC. Combining the CDR3 with reference TRBV28 and TRBJ2-6 gives the whole variable domain DVKVTQSSRYLVKRTGEKVFLECVQDMDHENMFWYRQDPGLGLRLIYFSYDVKMKEKGDIPEGYSVSREKKERFSLILESASTNQTSMYLCASRHSTGANVLTFGAGSRLTVL.

This clone was observed a few times. V and J are TRBV25-1 and TRBJ2-6; TRBD1 aligns across 7 bases. The CDR3 length is 14 residues. CDR1 is MGHDK, CDR2 SYGVNS, per germline. V was pared by 5 bases and J by 6 bases, with 4 bases of the junction left unmatched. CDR3 amino acids: CASSKRGPANVLTF. CDR3 DNA sequence: TGTGCCAGCAGTAAGAGGGGGCCGGCCAACGTCCTGACTTTC.

J is TRBJ1-1 and V is TRBV30, with 7 bases that match TRBD1. In germline, CDR1 is GTSNPN, CDR2 SVGIG (reference sequence). The CDR3 runs to 15 residues. V lost 2 bases and J lost 0; bases outside the gene matches: 6. The CDR3 DNA is TGTGCCTGGAGTCACCCGGGGACAGTGAACACTGAAGCTTTCTTT. Encoded protein: CAWSHPGTVNTEAFF.

This sequence joins TRBV18 and TRBJ2-1; D gene unclear. The germline V and J ends were trimmed by 3 bases and 9 bases, with 9 bases remaining between them. Germline V CDR1 and CDR2: KGHSH, LQKENI. This CDR3 region has 12 residues. CDR3 sequence reads: CASSPSQLEQFF. The CDR3 DNA reads as TGTGCCAGCTCACCGTCACAGCTTGAGCAGTTCTTC.

This clone showed up just a few times. V is TRBV28 and J is TRBJ2-3; a possible D gene is TRBD1 (6 bases). The V gene lost 3 bases and the J gene lost 6 bases, with 13 bases spanning the gap. The CDR3 covers 14 residues. Germline V CDR1 and CDR2: MDHEN, SYDVKM. CDR3 in amino acids: CASSLVRGWDTQYF. Written as DNA, the CDR3 is TGTGCCAGCAGTTTGGTAAGGGGGTGGGATACGCAGTATTTT.

The chain links TRBV10-3 to TRBJ2-3; tentatively, D is TRBD2 (6 bases). V was clipped by 6 bases and J by 6 bases, with 16 bases between them. The length of the CDR3 is 14 residues. Germline lookup yields CDR1 ENHRY and CDR2 SYGVKD. The CDR3 loop reads CAISGGERADTQYF. The CDR3 nucleotides are TGTGCCATCAGCGGAGGGGAAAGGGCTGATACGCAGTATTTT.

The V and J genes are TRBV9 and TRBJ2-3, with 11 bases fitting TRBD2. CDR1 SGDLS and CDR2 YYNGEE come from the germline V gene. Trimming took 9 bases from V and 2 from J; bases not matched to a gene: 11. CDR3 length: 16 amino acids. CDR3 amino acids: CANRTTSGAYTDTQYF. The CDR3 DNA reads TGTGCCAACCGAACGACTAGCGGGGCATACACAGATACGCAGTATTTT.

In this sample, this clone turned up a few times. V and J are TRBV5-4 and TRBJ2-1, with D hard to call. The CDR3 is made up of 11 amino acids. CDR1 and CDR2 from the germline V gene are SGHNT and YYREEE (reference sequence). The V and J ends lost 6 bases and 6 bases respectively, with 7 bases between them. The CDR3 loop reads CASTHSNEQFF. As DNA, the CDR3 is TGTGCCAGCACCCATTCCAATGAGCAGTTCTTC.

The genes are TRBV9 and TRBJ2-3; 11 bases map to TRBD2. V dropped 0 bases and J dropped 1; count of bases not matched to a gene: 4. The CDR3 has 17 amino acids. The germline CDR1 and CDR2 sequences are SGDLS and YYNGEE. The CDR3 DNA is TGTGCCAGCAGCGTAGCTTCGGGACTAGCGGGCACAGATACGCAGTATTTT. This gives the protein CASSVASGLAGTDTQYF. Together with reference TRBV9 and TRBJ2-3, the CDR3 gives the full variable domain: DSGVTQTPKHLITATGQRVTLRCSPRSGDLSVYWYQQSLDQGLQFLIQYYNGEERAKGNILERFSAQQFPDLHSELNLSSLELGDSALYFCASSVASGLAGTDTQYFGPGTRLTVL.

The V gene is TRBV19, the J gene TRBJ1-2; TRBD1 is a possible D gene (6 bases). Trimming removed 5 bases at V and 4 bases at J, with 17 bases between. The CDR3 consists of 15 residues. In germline, CDR1 is LNHDA, CDR2 SQIVND (reference sequence). CDR3 protein: CASSVQGMETYGYTF. In DNA form, the CDR3 reads TGTGCCAGTAGTGTACAGGGTATGGAGACCTATGGCTACACCTTC.

The chain employs TRBV19 and TRBJ2-7; weak D call: TRBD1 (6 bases). The germline V gene encodes CDR1 LNHDA and CDR2 SQIVND (reference sequence). Trimming left V 5 bases short and J 6 bases short, with 17 bases between. The CDR3 runs 14 residues. This CDR3 reads CASSRHTDSAEQYF. The CDR3 DNA follows: TGTGCCAGTAGTCGACACACGGACAGCGCCGAGCAGTACTTC.